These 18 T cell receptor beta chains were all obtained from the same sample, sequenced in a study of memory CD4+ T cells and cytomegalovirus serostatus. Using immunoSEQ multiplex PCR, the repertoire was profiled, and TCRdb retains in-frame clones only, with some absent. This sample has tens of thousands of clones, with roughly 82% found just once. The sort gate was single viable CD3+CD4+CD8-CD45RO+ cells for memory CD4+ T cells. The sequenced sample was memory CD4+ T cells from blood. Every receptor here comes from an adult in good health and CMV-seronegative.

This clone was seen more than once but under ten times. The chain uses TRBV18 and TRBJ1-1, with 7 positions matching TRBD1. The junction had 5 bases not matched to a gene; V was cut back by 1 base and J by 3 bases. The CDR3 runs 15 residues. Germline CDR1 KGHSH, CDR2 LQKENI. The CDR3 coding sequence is TGTGCCAGCTCACCACAGACAGGGTTGCACACTGAAGCTTTCTTT. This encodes CASSPQTGLHTEAFF.

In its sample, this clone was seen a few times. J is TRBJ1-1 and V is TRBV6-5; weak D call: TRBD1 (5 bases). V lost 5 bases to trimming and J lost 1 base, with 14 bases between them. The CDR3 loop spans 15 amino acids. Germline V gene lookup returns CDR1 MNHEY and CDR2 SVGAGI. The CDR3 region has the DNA TGTGCCAGCAGTGGAGGGGACTTTGGGAACACTGAAGCTTTCTTT. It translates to CASSGGDFGNTEAFF.

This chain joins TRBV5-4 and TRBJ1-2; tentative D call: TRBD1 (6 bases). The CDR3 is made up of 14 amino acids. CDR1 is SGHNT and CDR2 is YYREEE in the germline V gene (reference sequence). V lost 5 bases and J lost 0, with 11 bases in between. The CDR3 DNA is TGTGCCAGCAGTGGACGGACAGCTAACTATGGCTACACCTTC. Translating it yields CASSGRTANYGYTF.

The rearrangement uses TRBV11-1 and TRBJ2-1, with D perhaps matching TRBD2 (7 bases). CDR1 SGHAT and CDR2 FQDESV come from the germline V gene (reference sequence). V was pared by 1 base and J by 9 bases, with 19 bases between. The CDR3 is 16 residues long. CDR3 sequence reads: CASSLGGGGPTVEQFF. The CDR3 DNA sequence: TGTGCCAGCAGCTTAGGTGGCGGGGGCCCTACTGTTGAGCAGTTCTTC.

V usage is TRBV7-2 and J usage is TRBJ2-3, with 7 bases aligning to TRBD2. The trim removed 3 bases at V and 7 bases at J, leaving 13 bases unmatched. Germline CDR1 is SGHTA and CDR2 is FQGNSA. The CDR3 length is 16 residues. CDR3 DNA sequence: TGTGCCAGCAGCTTGAGCGGGACCGGGAAACGAAATACGCAGTATTTT. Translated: CASSLSGTGKRNTQYF. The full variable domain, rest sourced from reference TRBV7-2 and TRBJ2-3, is GAGVSQSPSNKVTEKGKDVELRCDPISGHTALYWYRQSLGQGLEFLIYFQGNSAPDKSGLPSDRFSAERTGGSVSTLTIQRTQQEDSAVYLCASSLSGTGKRNTQYFGPGTRLTVL.

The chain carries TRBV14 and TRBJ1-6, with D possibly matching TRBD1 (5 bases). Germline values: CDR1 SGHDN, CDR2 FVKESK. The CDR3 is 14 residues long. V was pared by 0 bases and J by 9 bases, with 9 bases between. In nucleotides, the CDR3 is TGTGCCAGCAGCCAAGAGATGGGGACTTCACCCCTCCACTTT. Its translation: CASSQEMGTSPLHF. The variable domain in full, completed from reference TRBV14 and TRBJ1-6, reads EAGVTQFPSHSVIEKGQTVTLRCDPISGHDNLYWYRRVMGKEIKFLLHFVKESKQDESGMPNNRFLAERTGGTYSTLKVQPAELEDSGVYFCASSQEMGTSPLHFGNGTRLTVT.

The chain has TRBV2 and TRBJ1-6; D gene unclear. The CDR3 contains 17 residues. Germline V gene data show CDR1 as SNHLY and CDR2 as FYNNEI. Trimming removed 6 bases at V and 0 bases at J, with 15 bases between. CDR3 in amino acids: CASSDIPWGSYNSPLHF. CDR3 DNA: TGTGCCAGCAGCGATATTCCTTGGGGCTCCTATAATTCACCCCTCCACTTT.

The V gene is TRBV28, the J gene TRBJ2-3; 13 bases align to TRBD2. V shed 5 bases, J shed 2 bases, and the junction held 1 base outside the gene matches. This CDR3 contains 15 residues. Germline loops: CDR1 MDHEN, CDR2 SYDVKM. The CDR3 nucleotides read TGTGCCAGCAGTACTAGCGGGGGGGCCACAGATACGCAGTATTTT. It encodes CASSTSGGATDTQYF.

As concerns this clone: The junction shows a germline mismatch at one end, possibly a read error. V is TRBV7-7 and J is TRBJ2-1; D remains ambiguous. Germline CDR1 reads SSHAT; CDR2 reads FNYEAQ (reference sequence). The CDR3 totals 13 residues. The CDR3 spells CASSLGQWDEQFF. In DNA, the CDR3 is TGTGCTAGCAGCTTAGGGCAGTGGGATGAGCAGTTCTTC.

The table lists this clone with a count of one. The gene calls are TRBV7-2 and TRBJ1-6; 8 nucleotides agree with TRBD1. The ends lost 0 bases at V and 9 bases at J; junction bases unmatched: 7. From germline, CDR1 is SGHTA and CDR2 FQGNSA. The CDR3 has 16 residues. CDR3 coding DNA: TGTGCCAGCAGCTTAGCCGGACAGGGCCCGAGTTCACCCCTCCACTTT. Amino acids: CASSLAGQGPSSPLHF.

The CDR3 loop reads CASSSDRDQPQHF. The DNA for the CDR3 is TGCGCCAGCAGCTCGGACAGGGATCAGCCCCAGCATTTT. The chain couples TRBV5-1 to TRBJ1-5, with 8 positions matching TRBD1. Germline CDR1 SGHRS, CDR2 YFSETQ. The length of the CDR3 is 13 residues. Trimming at V came to 3 bases and at J to 5 bases, leaving 1 base not matched to a gene.

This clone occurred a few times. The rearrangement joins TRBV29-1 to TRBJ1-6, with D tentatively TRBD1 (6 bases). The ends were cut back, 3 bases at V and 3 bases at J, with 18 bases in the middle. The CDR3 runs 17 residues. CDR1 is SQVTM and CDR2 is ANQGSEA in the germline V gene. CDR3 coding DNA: TGCAGCGTTGAGGGCAGGGGACGGGGTTTCTATAATTCACCCCTCCACTTT. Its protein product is CSVEGRGRGFYNSPLHF.

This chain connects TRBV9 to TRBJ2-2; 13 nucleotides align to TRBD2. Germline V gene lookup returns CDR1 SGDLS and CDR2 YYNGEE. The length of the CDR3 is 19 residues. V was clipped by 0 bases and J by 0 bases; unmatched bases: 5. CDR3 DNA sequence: TGTGCCAGCAGCGTAGAACTAGCGGGGGGGTTCGCGAACACCGGGGAGCTGTTTTTT. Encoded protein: CASSVELAGGFANTGELFF. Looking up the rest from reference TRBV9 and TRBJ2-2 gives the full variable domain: DSGVTQTPKHLITATGQRVTLRCSPRSGDLSVYWYQQSLDQGLQFLIQYYNGEERAKGNILERFSAQQFPDLHSELNLSSLELGDSALYFCASSVELAGGFANTGELFFGEGSRLTVL.

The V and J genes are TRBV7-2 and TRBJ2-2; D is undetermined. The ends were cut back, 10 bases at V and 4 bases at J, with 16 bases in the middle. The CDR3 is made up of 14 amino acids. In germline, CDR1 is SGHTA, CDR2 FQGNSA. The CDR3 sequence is CANKPRLGTGELFF. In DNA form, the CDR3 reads TGTGCCAACAAACCGAGACTCGGCACCGGGGAGCTGTTTTTT.

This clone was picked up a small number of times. The CDR3 protein is CASSQGWPRQGNQPQHF. DNA of the CDR3: TGTGCCAGCAGCCAAGGATGGCCCCGGCAGGGAAATCAGCCCCAGCATTTT. J is TRBJ1-5 and V is TRBV4-2; TRBD1 is a possible D gene (5 bases). The CDR3 consists of 17 residues. Trimming took 1 base from V and 4 from J, leaving 17 bases between them. Per the germline V gene, CDR1 is LGHNA and CDR2 is YNFKEQ.

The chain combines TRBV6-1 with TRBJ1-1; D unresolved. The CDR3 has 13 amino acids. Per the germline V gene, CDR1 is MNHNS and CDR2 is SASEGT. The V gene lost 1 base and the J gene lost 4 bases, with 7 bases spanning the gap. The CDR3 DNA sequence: TGTGCCAGCAGTGAAGACGGGAGCACTGAAGCTTTCTTT. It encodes CASSEDGSTEAFF.

The CDR3 protein is CASSSGVEQYF. The CDR3, as DNA: TGTGCCAGCAGCTCGGGTGTGGAGCAGTACTTC. The J gene is TRBJ2-7, the V gene TRBV9, with no clear D. Germline-derived CDR1 and CDR2 are SGDLS and YYNGEE. V dropped 4 bases and J dropped 7 bases, with 9 bases sitting between them. This CDR3 is 11 amino acids long.

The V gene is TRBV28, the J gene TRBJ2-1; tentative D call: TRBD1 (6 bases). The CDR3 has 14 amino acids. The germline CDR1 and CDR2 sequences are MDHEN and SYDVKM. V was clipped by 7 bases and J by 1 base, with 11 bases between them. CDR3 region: CASTGQSSYNEQFF. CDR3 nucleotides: TGTGCCAGCACAGGACAGTCTTCCTACAATGAGCAGTTCTTC. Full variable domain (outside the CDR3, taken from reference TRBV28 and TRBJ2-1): DVKVTQSSRYLVKRTGEKVFLECVQDMDHENMFWYRQDPGLGLRLIYFSYDVKMKEKGDIPEGYSVSREKKERFSLILESASTNQTSMYLCASTGQSSYNEQFFGPGTRLTVL.